The clone carrying this TCR beta chain was found a few times. The sample originates from a study of blood T cell repertoires in COVID-19. Study at large: COVID-19 samples collected from the United States, Italy and Spain covered acute and convalescent phases. The cDNA or gDNA used as material had been derived from T cells, B-cell-depleted T cells, or PBMCs.

CDR1 and CDR2 (germline): MDHEN, SYDVKM. Trimming removed 10 bases at V and 0 bases at J, with 10 bases between. There are 12 residues in the CDR3. Original handling: Estimation of nucleated cell counts was performed using reference gene primer amplification. Profiled with immunoSEQ multiplex PCR; TCRdb holds only in-frame clones, not every one. V, J and clone size were drawn from that table, and D and trimming were deduced from the DNA. In the table there are about 170,000 clones, roughly 70% of which are singletons. The source of this sequence is a woman aged 80 or over with acute or convalescent COVID-19. The chain has TRBV28 and TRBJ2-7; D gene unclear. Sequenced: peripheral blood. The DNA of the CDR3 is TGTGCCACCGTGCTAAGCTCCTACGAGCAGTACTTC. It translates to CATVLSSYEQYF.